Listed here is a single T cell receptor beta chain. What it binds is not known. The data belong to a study of immune cell composition in non-small cell lung cancer. Study overall: Lung adenocarcinoma or squamous carcinoma made up most tumours.

V was shortened by 6 bases and J by 3 bases, with 9 bases between the two germline ends. Germline V lookup: CDR1 MNHNY, CDR2 SVGAGI (reference sequence). This CDR3 has 12 residues. Normal lung was sampled as far from the tumour as possible, at least 3 cm. The protocol was immunoSEQ multiplex PCR, while the TCRdb copy is restricted to in-frame clones and leaves out a portion. The sample consists of more than 15,000 clones, around 80% of them appearing once. Overall study findings and caveats: It was not proven that tumour-reactive clones equal dominant tumour-associated clones.

These data were also reused for a study on CD4 T cells in lung cancer.

The V call is TRBV6-6, the J call TRBJ2-7, with D uncertain. Sequencing was carried out using non-adjacent lung tissue. The TCR originated in a human donor with non-small cell lung cancer. The CDR3 loop reads CASSQGFYEQYF. The CDR3 bases are TGTGCCAGCAGCCAAGGATTCTACGAGCAGTACTTC.